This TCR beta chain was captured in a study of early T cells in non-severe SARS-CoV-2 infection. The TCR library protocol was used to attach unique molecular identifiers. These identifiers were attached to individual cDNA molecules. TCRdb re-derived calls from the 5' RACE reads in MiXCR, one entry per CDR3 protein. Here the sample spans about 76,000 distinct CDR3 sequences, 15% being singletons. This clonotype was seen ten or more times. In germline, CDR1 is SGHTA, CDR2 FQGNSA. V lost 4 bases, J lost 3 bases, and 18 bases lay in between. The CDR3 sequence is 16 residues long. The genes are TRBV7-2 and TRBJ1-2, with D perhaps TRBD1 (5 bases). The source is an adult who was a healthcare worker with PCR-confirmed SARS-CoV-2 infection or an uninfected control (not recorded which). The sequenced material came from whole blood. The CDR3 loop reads CASSSSTGRVDYGYTF. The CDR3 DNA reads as TGTGCCAGCAGCTCTAGTACAGGCAGGGTGGACTATGGCTACACCTTC.